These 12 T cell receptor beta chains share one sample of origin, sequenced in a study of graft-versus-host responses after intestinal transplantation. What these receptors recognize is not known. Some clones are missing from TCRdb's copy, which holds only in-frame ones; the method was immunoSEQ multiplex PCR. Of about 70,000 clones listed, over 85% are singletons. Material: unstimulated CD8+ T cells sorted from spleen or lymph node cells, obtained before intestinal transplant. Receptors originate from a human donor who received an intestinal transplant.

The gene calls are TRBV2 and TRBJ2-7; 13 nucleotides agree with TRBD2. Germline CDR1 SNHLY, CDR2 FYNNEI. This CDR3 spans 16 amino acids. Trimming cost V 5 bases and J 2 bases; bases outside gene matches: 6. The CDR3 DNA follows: TGTGCCAGCAGTAACCCCGGGACTAGCGGGACCTACGAGCAGTACTTC. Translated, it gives CASSNPGTSGTYEQYF.

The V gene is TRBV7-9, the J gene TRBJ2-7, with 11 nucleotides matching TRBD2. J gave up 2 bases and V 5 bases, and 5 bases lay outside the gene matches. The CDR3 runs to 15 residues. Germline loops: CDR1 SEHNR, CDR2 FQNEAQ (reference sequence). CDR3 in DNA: TGTGCCAGCAGCGGCCGGGGACTAGCGGCCTACGAGCAGTACTTC. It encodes CASSGRGLAAYEQYF.

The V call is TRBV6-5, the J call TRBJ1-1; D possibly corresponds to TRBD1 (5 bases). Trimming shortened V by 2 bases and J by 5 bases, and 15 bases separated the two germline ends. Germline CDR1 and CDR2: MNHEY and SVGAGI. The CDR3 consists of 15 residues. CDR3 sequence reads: CASSYGFQGGTEAFF. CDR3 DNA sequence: TGTGCCAGCAGTTACGGTTTCCAGGGTGGTACTGAAGCTTTCTTT.

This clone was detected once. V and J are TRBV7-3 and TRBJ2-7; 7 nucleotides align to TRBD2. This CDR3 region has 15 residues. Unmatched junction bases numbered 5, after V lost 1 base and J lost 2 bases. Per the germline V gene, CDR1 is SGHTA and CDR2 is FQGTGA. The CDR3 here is CASSLNAGVAYEQYF. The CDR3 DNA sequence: TGTGCCAGCAGCTTAAACGCGGGAGTGGCCTACGAGCAGTACTTC.

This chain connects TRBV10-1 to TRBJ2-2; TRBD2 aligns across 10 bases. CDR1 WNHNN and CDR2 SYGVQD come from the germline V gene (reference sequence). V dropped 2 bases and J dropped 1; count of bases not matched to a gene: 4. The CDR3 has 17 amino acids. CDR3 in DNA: TGCGCCAGCAGTGAGCCAGGACTAGCGGTGAACACCGGGGAGCTGTTTTTT. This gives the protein CASSEPGLAVNTGELFF.

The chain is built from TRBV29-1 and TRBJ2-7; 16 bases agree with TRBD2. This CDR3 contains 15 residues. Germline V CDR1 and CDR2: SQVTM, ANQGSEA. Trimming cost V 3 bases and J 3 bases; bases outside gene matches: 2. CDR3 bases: TGCAGCGTTGACGGGACTAGCGGGGGGGTCTACGAGCAGTACTTC. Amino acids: CSVDGTSGGVYEQYF.

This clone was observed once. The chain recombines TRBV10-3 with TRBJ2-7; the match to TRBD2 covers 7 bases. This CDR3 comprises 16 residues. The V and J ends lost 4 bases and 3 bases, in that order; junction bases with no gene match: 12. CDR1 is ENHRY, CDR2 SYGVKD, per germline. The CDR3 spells CAISGESGVDYYEQYF. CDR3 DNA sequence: TGTGCCATCAGTGGGGAAAGCGGGGTTGACTACTACGAGCAGTACTTC.

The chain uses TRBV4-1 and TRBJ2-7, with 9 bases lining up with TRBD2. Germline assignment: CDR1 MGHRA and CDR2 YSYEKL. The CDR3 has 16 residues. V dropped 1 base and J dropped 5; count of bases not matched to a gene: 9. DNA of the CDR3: TGCGCCAGCAGCCAAGTATCTAGCGGGATTGACAACGAGCAGTACTTC. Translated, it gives CASSQVSSGIDNEQYF.

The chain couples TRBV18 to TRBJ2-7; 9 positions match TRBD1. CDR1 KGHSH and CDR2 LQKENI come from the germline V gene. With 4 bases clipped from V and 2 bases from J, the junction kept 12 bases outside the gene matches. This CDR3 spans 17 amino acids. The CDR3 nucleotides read TGTGCCAGCTCACTTAATGACCTCGGGACAGGGCCCTACGAGCAGTACTTC. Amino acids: CASSLNDLGTGPYEQYF.

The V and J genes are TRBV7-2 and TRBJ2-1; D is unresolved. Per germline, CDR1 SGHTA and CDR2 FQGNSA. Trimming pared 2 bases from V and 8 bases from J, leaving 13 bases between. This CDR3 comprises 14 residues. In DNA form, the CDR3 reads TGTGCCAGCAGCTTAAACTATACCCCCGATGAGCAGTTCTTC. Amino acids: CASSLNYTPDEQFF. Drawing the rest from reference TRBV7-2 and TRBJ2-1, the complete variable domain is GAGVSQSPSNKVTEKGKDVELRCDPISGHTALYWYRQSLGQGLEFLIYFQGNSAPDKSGLPSDRFSAERTGGSVSTLTIQRTQQEDSAVYLCASSLNYTPDEQFFGPGTRLTVL.

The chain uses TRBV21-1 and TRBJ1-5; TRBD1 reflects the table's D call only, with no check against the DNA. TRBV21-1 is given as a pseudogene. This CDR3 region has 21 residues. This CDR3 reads CASSKILQWGRGPEWCQPQHF. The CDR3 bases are TGTGCCAGCAGCAAAATACTTCAGTGGGGCAGGGGGCCCGAATGGTGTCAGCCCCAGCATTTT.

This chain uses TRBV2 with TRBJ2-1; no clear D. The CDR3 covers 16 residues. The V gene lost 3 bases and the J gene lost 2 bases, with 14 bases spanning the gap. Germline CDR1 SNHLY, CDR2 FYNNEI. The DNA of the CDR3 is TGTGCCAGCAGTGACCAAACGGCTCCAACCTACAATGAGCAGTTCTTC. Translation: CASSDQTAPTYNEQFF.